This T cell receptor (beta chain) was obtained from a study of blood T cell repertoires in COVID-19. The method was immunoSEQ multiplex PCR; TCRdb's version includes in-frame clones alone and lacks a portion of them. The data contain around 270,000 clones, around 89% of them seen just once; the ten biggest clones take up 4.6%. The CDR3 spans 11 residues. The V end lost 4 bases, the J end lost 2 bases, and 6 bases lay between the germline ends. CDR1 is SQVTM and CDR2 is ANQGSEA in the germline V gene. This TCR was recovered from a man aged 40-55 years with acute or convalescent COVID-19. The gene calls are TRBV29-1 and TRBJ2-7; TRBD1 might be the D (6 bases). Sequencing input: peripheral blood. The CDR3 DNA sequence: TGCAGCGTTGGGGACACCTACGAGCAGTACTTC. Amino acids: CSVGDTYEQYF.